Detailed here is one TCR beta chain. No cognate antigen has been identified for it. Base-call qualities are not available, and no considerably larger clone is one nucleotide away. This sample was included in a study of blood T cells in healthy people across ages (dated by TCRdb to the mid-2010s). For the study in its entirety: In model experiments, roughly one uniquely barcoded TCR beta cDNA molecule per two T cells was captured by template switching. Using deep sequencing normalized with unique cDNA molecular identifiers, the study measured how TCR beta repertoire diversity changes with age. The donors were divided into four age groups: young (average around 16 years), middle-aged (approximately 41), aged (around 59) and long-lived (about 90). Donors of different ages were randomly distributed across sequencing lanes to avoid experimental bias. For two donors (one aged 18 to 29 and one aged 80 or older), the study analyzed two additional independent replicas of 1 million unique cDNA reads from the same blood draw. Findings and caveats that apply to the study as a whole: The CMV infection status of donors was not known, potentially confounding age-related changes in expanded clonotypes. A strong correlation was found between observed TCR beta diversity and the percentage of naive T cells measured by flow cytometry. Total diversity estimates from one million sequenced T cells were considered lower bounds and underestimates. The long-lived group showed more naive CD4+ T cells, fewer expanded clones and increased TCR diversity than the aged group, suggesting age selection. Because profiling used bulk unsorted PBMCs, naive and antigen-experienced compartments could not be compared conclusively. As age increased, observed TCR beta diversity per million T cells dropped in a roughly linear way, and a significant reduction was already evident by age approximately 40.

The V and J ends are trimmed by 2 bases and 8 bases, leaving 16 bases between them. Via the germline V gene, CDR1 is SGHTA and CDR2 FQGTGA. The CDR3 starts with the cysteine, ends with the phenylalanine, and has 15 residues. Only the CDR3 DNA stays, 45 bases, in frame from base 1. The protocol used for the library was 5' RACE. TCRdb lists the instrument as Illumina HiSeq 2500. A second PCR of about 6 to 12 cycles was run with a J-beta primer mix and a sample-barcoded 5' primer. A unique molecular identifier was introduced onto each TCR beta cDNA molecule by a template-switch 5' adaptor carrying 12 random nucleotides. Each sample yielded at least 3 million CDR3-containing paired-end reads. All of the RNA was converted into first-strand cDNA using the Mint cDNA synthesis kit, with a TRBC-specific oligonucleotide serving as the primer. Following uracil-DNA glycosylase treatment, a first 18-cycle PCR with universal primers M1SS and BC2_uni_R was performed on all cDNA. In the original analysis: For normalization, 1 million high-quality reads were randomly selected from each sample, with every read carrying a distinct molecular identifier. Instead of being binned into consensus sequences, reads that shared molecular identifiers were thrown out. CDR3 identification, clonotype clustering and error correction used MiTCR with a Q25 quality threshold and the strictest error-elimination algorithm. A nonparametric unseen species model using Euler transformation provided a lower-bound estimate of total TCR beta diversity. TCRdb passed the public sequencing reads through fastp at Q25 and MiXCR, retaining productive beta sequences. Rows are unified per CDR3 protein, each entry keeping the most common DNA and genes. These V and J calls originate from TCRdb's pipeline instead of the authors' own analysis. Here the sample has roughly 1.6 million distinct CDR3 sequences; 30% to 40% occur a single time. Approximately 10% of the sample is held by the ten biggest clonotypes.

Systemically healthy Caucasian individuals from Russia, over 30 in total and aged roughly 6 to 100 years, were included as donors. Each donor gave 8 to 10 milliliters of peripheral blood, drawn into EDTA-treated Vacutainer tubes. PBMCs were isolated by Ficoll-Paque density-gradient centrifugation, with at least 6 million obtained per sample. Trizol reagent was used to extract total RNA from the PBMCs, yielding at least 5.5 micrograms per sample. For every donor, flow cytometry on a PBMC aliquot measured the percentage of naive CD45RAhigh/CD27high T cells. The receptor was derived from a woman aged 25 to 39 in good health. The sequence joins TRBV7-3 to TRBJ2-1; TRBD1 is possibly the D segment (5 matching bases). Sequencing was performed on blood. The bases read TGTGCCAGCAGCTTAGTTCGGCAGGGTAGGGATGAGCAGTTCTTC. This gives the protein CASSLVRQGRDEQFF. Outside the CDR3, residues come from the reference TRBV7-3 and TRBJ2-1 proteins, so the full variable domain is: GAGVSQTPSNKVTEKGKYVELRCDPISGHTALYWYRQSLGQGPEFLIYFQGTGAADDSGLPNDRFFAVRPEGSVSTLKIQRTERGDSAVYLCASSLVRQGRDEQFFGPGTRLTVL.